Each of the 21 T cell receptor beta chains below was sequenced from the same sample in a study of blood T cell repertoires in COVID-19. Sequencing was performed with immunoSEQ multiplex PCR; in TCRdb, only in-frame clones are kept and a portion is missing. In the table there are a few hundred thousand clones, around 83% of which are singletons. Sample: PBMCs or T cells enriched from blood (not recorded which). Source of these receptors: a woman in her fifties or sixties who had recovered from COVID-19.

This chain uses TRBV5-6 with TRBJ1-4, with D maybe TRBD1 (5 bases). Germline V gives CDR1 SGHDT, CDR2 YYEEEE. V lost 6 bases, J lost 3 bases, and 15 bases lay in between. The CDR3 totals 15 residues. The CDR3 is CASTLGGTANEKLFF. DNA of the CDR3: TGTGCCAGCACTCTCGGCGGGACGGCTAATGAAAAACTGTTTTTT.

In DNA, the CDR3 is TGTGCCAGCAGTACAGGTACCAACTATGGCTACACCTTC. Its translation is CASSTGTNYGYTF. The chain carries TRBV2 and TRBJ1-2, with TRBD1 as a possible D gene (5 bases). This CDR3 is built from 13 residues. Trimming took off 5 bases at V and 2 bases at J, with 9 bases between the two ends. Per germline, CDR1 SNHLY and CDR2 FYNNEI.

This clone showed up just a few times. The chain is built from TRBV7-2 and TRBJ2-7; 9 bases are shared with TRBD2. V lost 1 base, J lost 6 bases, and 4 bases stayed unmatched. The germline gives CDR1 SGHTA, CDR2 FQGNSA. The CDR3 is 14 amino acids. CDR3 nucleotides: TGTGCCAGCAGCTTAGATAGCGGGAGTTCCGAGCAGTACTTC. Residues: CASSLDSGSSEQYF.

The chain couples TRBV18 to TRBJ1-5; TRBD1 is a possible D gene (5 bases). With 1 base removed from V and 8 bases from J, the gap between germline ends came to 9 bases. The germline V gene encodes CDR1 KGHSH and CDR2 LQKENI. The CDR3 has 13 amino acids. The chain's CDR3 is CASSPRLGEPQHF. The CDR3 nucleotides are TGTGCCAGCTCACCACGGTTAGGGGAGCCCCAGCATTTT. Full variable domain (outside the CDR3, taken from reference TRBV18 and TRBJ1-5): NAGVMQNPRHLVRRRGQEARLRCSPMKGHSHVYWYRQLPEEGLKFMVYLQKENIIDESGMPKERFSAEFPKEGPSILRIQQVVRGDSAAYFCASSPRLGEPQHFGDGTRLSIL.

V is TRBV2 and J is TRBJ2-4, with TRBD1 matching 7 bases. The CDR3 contains 13 residues. In germline, CDR1 is SNHLY, CDR2 FYNNEI. With 9 bases clipped from V and 5 bases from J, the junction kept 7 bases outside the gene matches. The CDR3 DNA reads as TGTGCCAGATCAACCGGGACAGAAAACATTCAGTACTTC. It specifies CARSTGTENIQYF.

The CDR3 region has the DNA TGTGCCAGCAGCCAGGGGGTCGGGGCTCGGCGGACAGATACGCAGTATTTT. As protein: CASSQGVGARRTDTQYF. The V gene is TRBV5-4, the J gene TRBJ2-3, with TRBD1 matching over 7 bases. V gave up 4 bases and J gave up 3 bases; unmatched junction bases: 14. CDR1 is SGHNT and CDR2 is YYREEE in the germline V gene (reference sequence). This CDR3 comprises 17 residues.

The chain joins TRBV27 to TRBJ1-2, with 7 nucleotides matching TRBD1. CDR3 size: 15 residues. From germline, CDR1 is MNHEY and CDR2 SMNVEV (reference sequence). After removal of 4 bases from V and 4 bases from J, the junction contained 9 bases not matched to a gene. The CDR3 spells CASSSLGDSPYGYTF. The CDR3 nucleotides are TGTGCCAGCAGTTCCCTGGGGGACAGCCCCTATGGCTACACCTTC.

The chain is built from TRBV20-1 and TRBJ2-7; D gene ambiguous. V was pared by 5 bases and J by 5 bases, with 10 bases between. The CDR3 has 11 residues. Looked up from germline, CDR1 is DFQATT and CDR2 is SNEGSKA (reference sequence). CDR3 sequence (DNA): TGCAGTGCTTCAGGTTTACACGAGCAGTACTTC. The encoded protein is CSASGLHEQYF.

The rearrangement links TRBV18 to TRBJ1-1; TRBD1 is a possible D gene (5 bases). Trimming took off 5 bases at V and 5 bases at J, with 9 bases between the two ends. The CDR3 totals 12 residues. CDR1 and CDR2 (germline): KGHSH, LQKENI. Written as DNA, the CDR3 is TGTGCCAGCTCAAGCCCAGGGACTGAAGCTTTCTTT. Its protein is CASSSPGTEAFF.

The rearrangement joins TRBV7-9 to TRBJ1-2, with D maybe TRBD1 (5 bases). There are 16 residues in the CDR3. Trimming shortened V by 1 base and J by 3 bases, and 15 bases separated the two germline ends. Germline CDR1 is SEHNR and CDR2 is FQNEAQ (reference sequence). For the CDR3, the DNA is TGTGCCAGCAGCTTAGTGTTGGTAGGGGAGGACTATGGCTACACCTTC. This gives the protein CASSLVLVGEDYGYTF.

This clone was seen a single time. V gene TRBV5-6 combines with J gene TRBJ2-3, with a weak D call TRBD2 (6 bases). The CDR3 covers 16 residues. CDR1 is SGHDT and CDR2 is YYEEEE in the germline V gene. V lost 0 bases and J 4 bases, leaving 15 bases between the germline ends. The CDR3 nucleotides are TGTGCCAGCAGCTTGGCCGCCCTAGCGTCCGCAGATACGCAGTATTTT. Its protein product is CASSLAALASADTQYF.

The V gene is TRBV9, the J gene TRBJ2-2; possible D gene TRBD2, 6 bases. The CDR3 has 15 residues. Germline values: CDR1 SGDLS, CDR2 YYNGEE. Trimming removed 0 bases at V and 6 bases at J, with 12 bases between. In nucleotides, the CDR3 is TGTGCCAGCAGCGTAGGTGCGGGGACGGCCGGGGAGCTGTTTTTT. It codes for CASSVGAGTAGELFF.

V usage is TRBV7-2 and J usage is TRBJ1-2; D is ambiguous. CDR1 is SGHTA and CDR2 is FQGNSA in the germline V gene. This CDR3 region has 13 residues. The V end was cut by 2 bases, the J end by 5 bases, with 9 bases between. CDR3 coding DNA: TGTGCCAGCAGCTTAAGTGGAGCGTATGGCTACACCTTC. Amino acid sequence: CASSLSGAYGYTF.

This sequence joins TRBV3-1 (or the pseudogene TRBV3-2) and TRBJ2-1; TRBD2 aligns across 7 bases. CDR1 is LGHDT, CDR2 YNNKEL, per germline (reference sequence). Trimming cost V 7 bases and J 8 bases; bases outside gene matches: 14. This CDR3 region has 15 residues. CDR3 amino acids: CASTPLSGMGDEQFF. CDR3 DNA: TGTGCCAGCACCCCCCTGAGCGGGATGGGGGATGAGCAGTTCTTC.

In this sample, this clone turned up many times. The rearrangement joins TRBV19 to TRBJ1-2, with 8 bases fitting TRBD1. This CDR3 comprises 15 residues. CDR1 is LNHDA and CDR2 is SQIVND in the germline V gene (reference sequence). After removal of 6 bases from V and 11 bases from J, the junction contained 17 bases not matched to a gene. CDR3 sequence: CASRPRGQGVSFYTF. CDR3 DNA sequence: TGTGCCAGTAGACCACGAGGACAGGGAGTTTCTTTTTACACCTTC.

The chain couples TRBV10-3 to TRBJ1-1; the D is unclear. The CDR3 extends over 15 amino acids. Germline CDR1 reads ENHRY; CDR2 reads SYGVKD. V was cut by 0 bases and J by 1 base, with 9 bases left in between. DNA for the CDR3: TGTGCCATCAGTGAGTCCGTACTAAAGAACACTGAAGCTTTCTTT. Amino acid sequence: CAISESVLKNTEAFF.

This chain connects TRBV30 to TRBJ1-3; D unresolved. V lost 4 bases and J 0 bases, leaving 34 bases between the germline ends. Looked up from germline, CDR1 is GTSNPN and CDR2 is SVGIG (reference sequence). The CDR3 contains 22 residues. The CDR3 sequence: CAWNPEVEEGRHSTLSGNTIYF. The CDR3 DNA reads as TGTGCCTGGAATCCGGAGGTTGAAGAGGGCAGACACAGTACCCTCTCTGGAAACACCATATATTTT.

To note about this clone: The same CDR3 can be traced to other DNA sequences in this sample. CDR3 DNA sequence: TGTGCCAGCTCTCCCGGGACAGGGAGCTCTGGAAACACCATATATTTT. This encodes CASSPGTGSSGNTIYF. The chain carries TRBV18 and TRBJ1-3, with 9 bases matching TRBD1. This CDR3 comprises 16 residues. Germline values: CDR1 KGHSH, CDR2 LQKENI. V trimming: 6 bases; J trimming: 0 bases; junction bases outside the gene matches: 6.

V is TRBV7-2 and J is TRBJ2-3, with TRBD2 identical over 14 bases. This CDR3 comprises 16 residues. The V gene's germline CDR1 is SGHTA and CDR2 FQGNSA. The V and J ends lost 2 bases and 4 bases, in that order; junction bases with no gene match: 2. The CDR3: CASSLRLAGGADTQYF. CDR3 DNA: TGTGCCAGCAGCTTACGACTAGCGGGGGGGGCAGATACGCAGTATTTT.

V usage is TRBV19 and J usage is TRBJ1-2; no reliable D call. The CDR3 is 15 residues long. The germline V gene has CDR1 LNHDA and CDR2 SQIVND (reference sequence). The ends were cut back, 1 base at V and 4 bases at J, with 13 bases in the middle. CDR3 sequence: CASSIATRLGYGYTF. Here the CDR3 DNA reads TGTGCCAGTAGTATAGCGACACGGCTGGGCTATGGCTACACCTTC.

J is TRBJ2-5 and V is TRBV2; D not certain. This CDR3 contains 13 residues. Germline assignment: CDR1 SNHLY and CDR2 FYNNEI. Trimming shortened V by 8 bases and J by 0 bases, and 10 bases separated the two germline ends. CDR3 DNA: TGTGCCAGCCAGGTCGAGTACCAAGAGACCCAGTACTTC. The encoded protein is CASQVEYQETQYF. Using reference TRBV2 and TRBJ2-5 for the parts outside the CDR3, the full variable domain is EPEVTQTPSHQVTQMGQEVILRCVPISNHLYFYWYRQILGQKVEFLVSFYNNEISEKSEIFDDQFSVERPDGSNFTLKIRSTKLEDSAMYFCASQVEYQETQYFGPGTRLLVL.